This is a list of T cell receptor beta chains from one sample in a study of shared clonotypes between healthy human individuals. Measured with immunoSEQ multiplex PCR; TCRdb has only the in-frame clones, and not every one. The table has 2 million to 2.5 million clones, 90% to 97% seen once; the top ten hold roughly 0.13%. The sample comprised naive CD4+ T cells sorted from blood. These receptors were taken from a man aged 18 to 29 in good health. Each CDR3 is given with its conserved first and last residue. Each record gives: D gene, V gene, CDR3 length, J gene, clone size, CDR3 protein, CDR3 DNA. D genes are given only for firm matches. A clone size is listed for some rows: how often the clone was seen (once, few, many), or a class if it is expanded.

d_call: -; v_call: TRBV19; cdr3_length: 13; j_call: TRBJ2-1; clone_size: -; cdr3_aa: CASSMSVYNEQFF; cdr3_nt: TGTGCCAGTAGTATGTCGGTCTACAATGAGCAGTTCTTC
d_call: -; v_call: TRBV10-3; cdr3_length: 13; j_call: TRBJ1-5; clone_size: -; cdr3_aa: CATTWGSNQPQHF; cdr3_nt: TGTGCCACCACCTGGGGGAGCAATCAGCCCCAGCATTTT
d_call: -; v_call: TRBV5-4; cdr3_length: 14; j_call: TRBJ1-2; clone_size: once; cdr3_aa: CASSLGPLTYGYTF; cdr3_nt: TGTGCCAGCAGCTTGGGACCTCTGACGTATGGCTACACCTTC
d_call: -; v_call: TRBV5-1; cdr3_length: 15; j_call: TRBJ2-6; clone_size: -; cdr3_aa: CASSPQSLGANVLTF; cdr3_nt: TGCGCCAGCAGCCCTCAGAGCCTTGGGGCCAACGTCCTGACTTTC
d_call: -; v_call: TRBV6-1; cdr3_length: 16; j_call: TRBJ2-1; clone_size: -; cdr3_aa: CASSEWGPSSYNEQFF; cdr3_nt: TGTGCCAGCAGTGAATGGGGCCCGAGCTCCTACAATGAGCAGTTCTTC
d_call: -; v_call: TRBV11-2; cdr3_length: 16; j_call: TRBJ2-7; clone_size: -; cdr3_aa: CASSSGRGRNPYEQYF; cdr3_nt: TGTGCCAGCAGCTCGGGGAGAGGGAGGAACCCCTACGAGCAGTACTTC
d_call: TRBD2; v_call: TRBV5-6; cdr3_length: 16; j_call: TRBJ2-2; clone_size: once; cdr3_aa: CASSFIAGDTTGELFF; cdr3_nt: TGTGCCAGCAGCTTTATAGCGGGAGATACCACCGGGGAGCTGTTTTTT
d_call: -; v_call: TRBV18; cdr3_length: 17; j_call: TRBJ1-3; clone_size: -; cdr3_aa: CASSPPTGSRSGNTIYF; cdr3_nt: TGTGCCAGCTCACCACCCACAGGATCCCGCTCTGGAAACACCATATATTTT
d_call: -; v_call: TRBV4-2; cdr3_length: 16; j_call: TRBJ2-7; clone_size: -; cdr3_aa: CASSQDHQGYSYEQYF; cdr3_nt: TGTGCCAGCAGCCAAGATCACCAGGGCTACTCCTACGAGCAGTACTTC
d_call: -; v_call: TRBV6-1; cdr3_length: 12; j_call: TRBJ2-3; clone_size: -; cdr3_aa: CASTRQTDTQYF; cdr3_nt: TGTGCCAGCACTCGACAGACAGATACGCAGTATTTT
d_call: -; v_call: TRBV9; cdr3_length: 13; j_call: TRBJ2-1; clone_size: -; cdr3_aa: CASSVDVYNEQFF; cdr3_nt: TGTGCCAGCAGCGTAGACGTCTACAATGAGCAGTTCTTC